Listed below are T cell receptor beta chains from one sample, sequenced in a study of T cells in Graves' hyperthyroidism and ophthalmopathy. TCRdb itself ran the multiplex PCR reads through MiXCR, one entry per CDR3 protein. The sample lists fewer than 900,000 distinct CDR3 sequences; around 20% were seen once. The sequenced sample was blood. The source of these receptors is a woman aged 45-65 years with Graves' hyperthyroidism that later progressed to Graves' ophthalmopathy. CDR3s include the opening cysteine and the closing phenylalanine or tryptophan. D genes are given only for firm matches. Clone sizes are given selectively: once, few, many, or a class where the clone is expanded.

TRBJ2-1 | TRBV11-2 | many | NA | 14 | CASSLRDQSNEQFF | TGTGCCAGCAGCTTACGAGACCAGAGCAATGAGCAGTTCTTC
TRBJ1-3 | TRBV5-1 | many | NA | 16 | CASSLAWGNSGNTIYF | TGCGCCAGCAGCTTGGCCTGGGGAAACTCTGGAAACACCATATATTTT
TRBJ2-7 | TRBV20-1 | few | NA | 13 | CSAFAGPGGEQYF | TGCAGTGCTTTCGCGGGTCCCGGCGGCGAGCAGTACTTC
TRBJ1-6 | TRBV2 | many | NA | 15 | CASSPNVFTGSPLHF | TGTGCCAGCAGCCCAAACGTTTTTACAGGGTCACCCCTCCACTTT
TRBJ1-1 | TRBV6-1 | few | NA | 11 | CASPWNTEAFF | TGTGCCAGCCCATGGAACACTGAAGCTTTCTTT
TRBJ1-5 | TRBV12-3/TRBV12-4 | many | TRBD1 | 13 | CASTPGGGQPQHF | TGTGCCAGCACCCCAGGGGGGGGACAGCCCCAGCATTTT
TRBJ2-3 | TRBV29-1 | NA | NA | 13 | CSVRKGAGDTQYF | TGCAGCGTTCGAAAAGGGGCAGGAGATACGCAGTATTTT
TRBJ1-5 | TRBV5-5 | NA | TRBD1 | 16 | CASSPEGQHSNQPQHF | TGTGCCAGCAGCCCGGAGGGACAGCATAGCAATCAGCCCCAGCATTTT
TRBJ1-1 | TRBV7-2 | many | NA | 17 | CASSLAVFRAAGTEAFF | TGTGCCAGCAGCTTAGCTGTGTTTCGGGCGGCGGGCACTGAAGCTTTCTTT
TRBJ2-7 | TRBV6-5 | many | NA | 14 | CASSYSRRAYEQYF | TGTGCCAGCAGTTACTCTCGCAGGGCTTACGAGCAGTACTTC
TRBJ2-7 | TRBV20-1 | NA | TRBD2 | 15 | CSASRSGGTNYEQYF | TGCAGTGCTAGTCGTAGCGGGGGGACAAACTACGAGCAGTACTTC
TRBJ1-5 | TRBV5-6 | few | TRBD1 | 18 | CASSLMQGAIYSNQPQHF | TGTGCCAGCAGCTTGATGCAGGGGGCAATTTATAGCAATCAGCCCCAGCATTTT
TRBJ2-1 | TRBV5-1 | many | TRBD1 | 15 | CASSLTGGVKYEQFF | TGCGCCAGCAGCTTGACAGGGGGCGTGAAGTATGAGCAGTTCTTC
TRBJ1-1 | TRBV7-6 | many | NA | 13 | CASSLSQGTEAFF | TGTGCCAGCAGCTTGAGCCAGGGCACTGAAGCTTTCTTT
TRBJ1-2 | TRBV7-8 | many | NA | 12 | CASSAGGYGYTF | TGTGCCAGCAGCGCCGGGGGGTATGGCTACACCTTC
TRBJ1-1 | TRBV7-9 | NA | TRBD1 | 15 | CASSSSSRDRGVAFF | TGTGCCAGCAGCTCTTCCTCCAGGGACAGGGGAGTAGCTTTCTTT
TRBJ1-1 | TRBV19 | NA | TRBD1 | 14 | CASSMDRLNTEAFF | TGTGCCAGTAGTATGGACAGGCTGAACACTGAAGCTTTCTTT
TRBJ2-5 | TRBV12-3/TRBV12-4 | many | TRBD1 | 15 | CASRGTGTGMETQYF | TGTGCCAGCAGAGGAACCGGGACAGGGATGGAGACCCAGTACTTC
TRBJ1-1 | TRBV5-1 | few | NA | 14 | CASSTTDSRTEAFF | TGCGCCAGCAGCACCACTGACAGTAGGACTGAAGCTTTCTTT
TRBJ1-5 | TRBV2 | NA | NA | 14 | CASSTQGDDQPQHF | TGTGCCAGCAGTACACAGGGTGATGATCAGCCCCAGCATTTT
TRBJ1-2 | TRBV5-1 | NA | TRBD1 | 14 | CASSRDRGQIGYTF | TGCGCCAGCAGCCGGGACAGGGGGCAGATAGGCTACACCTTC
TRBJ2-3 | TRBV13 | NA | NA | 13 | CASRRNSGRSQYF | TGTGCCAGCAGGAGAAATAGCGGCCGGTCGCAGTATTTT
TRBJ2-2 | TRBV20-1 | once | TRBD1 | 14 | CSASDRGGTGELFF | TGCAGTGCTTCCGACAGGGGAGGCACCGGGGAGCTGTTTTTT
TRBJ1-1 | TRBV4-1 | NA | NA | 12 | CASSQELGGAFF | TGCGCCAGCAGCCAAGAACTGGGGGGAGCTTTCTTT
TRBJ1-2 | TRBV27 | few | NA | 16 | CASRTAGATLSYGYTF | TGTGCCAGCAGAACGGCAGGGGCCACGCTGTCCTATGGCTACACCTTC
TRBJ1-3 | TRBV10-3 | NA | NA | 14 | CAIRTFDSGNTIYF | TGTGCCATCCGAACCTTCGACTCTGGAAACACCATATATTTT
TRBJ1-5 | TRBV7-4 | few | NA | 16 | CASSLSIENSNQPQHF | TGTGCCAGCAGCTTAAGCATCGAAAATAGCAATCAGCCCCAGCATTTT
TRBJ1-2 | TRBV5-8 | NA | NA | 15 | CASSPMGLPNYGYTF | TGTGCCAGCAGCCCGATGGGGTTGCCCAACTATGGCTACACCTTC
TRBJ2-7 | TRBV6-1 | once | NA | 14 | CASHPPRDSYEQYF | TGTGCCAGCCACCCCCCCAGGGATTCCTACGAGCAGTACTTC
TRBJ1-2 | TRBV5-4 | few | NA | 16 | CASSPPITGLDYGYTF | TGTGCCAGCAGCCCACCCATCACAGGGTTAGACTATGGCTACACCTTC
TRBJ2-6 | TRBV20-1 | few | NA | 15 | CSSYGELSGANVLTF | TGCAGTTCCTACGGGGAATTGTCTGGGGCCAACGTCCTGACTTTC
TRBJ2-5 | TRBV15 | NA | NA | 13 | CATSSTGLETQYF | TGTGCCACCAGCAGCACAGGGTTGGAGACCCAGTACTTC
TRBJ1-3 | TRBV19 | NA | TRBD1 | 19 | CASSRGRTGGRSSGNTIYF | TGTGCCAGTAGTCGAGGACGGACAGGGGGCAGGTCGTCTGGAAACACCATATATTTT
TRBJ2-7 | TRBV3-1 | NA | TRBD2 | 16 | CASSQDASGGAYEQYF | TGTGCCAGCAGCCAAGATGCTAGCGGGGGGGCCTACGAGCAGTACTTC
TRBJ1-1 | TRBV3-1 | many | TRBD1 | 16 | CASSQDKTGGLNEAFF | TGTGCCAGCAGCCAAGATAAGACAGGGGGGCTCAATGAAGCTTTCTTT
TRBJ2-7 | TRBV24-1 | NA | NA | 15 | CATSDTGPYGYEQYF | TGTGCCACCAGTGACACCGGACCTTACGGATACGAGCAGTACTTC
TRBJ1-3 | TRBV3-1 | few | NA | 16 | CASSQVTGSSGNTIYF | TGTGCCAGCAGCCAAGTCACGGGGAGCTCTGGAAACACCATATATTTT
TRBJ2-1 | TRBV24-1 | NA | NA | 14 | CATSDKRRVFEQFF | TGTGCCACCAGTGACAAGAGACGCGTGTTTGAGCAGTTCTTC
TRBJ2-1 | TRBV7-8 | once | TRBD2 | 17 | CASSLGLLAGGRGEQFF | TGTGCCAGCAGCTTAGGACTACTAGCGGGAGGGAGGGGTGAGCAGTTCTTC
TRBJ1-1 | TRBV6-2/TRBV6-3 | many | NA | 17 | CASSRRGQTKLNTEAFF | TGTGCCAGCAGTCGCCGGGGGCAGACCAAATTGAACACTGAAGCTTTCTTT
TRBJ2-7 | TRBV29-1 | few | TRBD2 | 15 | CSAAWGGGPSYEQYF | TGCAGCGCCGCCTGGGGCGGGGGGCCATCCTACGAGCAGTACTTC
TRBJ2-3 | TRBV3-1 | few | TRBD2 | 15 | CANSPRGGGTDTQYF | TGTGCCAACAGCCCCCGGGGGGGGGGCACAGATACGCAGTATTTT
TRBJ1-1 | TRBV10-2 | NA | TRBD1 | 12 | CASSGTGGEAFF | TGCGCCAGCAGTGGTACAGGGGGTGAAGCTTTCTTT
TRBJ1-1 | TRBV5-6 | few | NA | 16 | CASSLVGALGNTEAFF | TGTGCCAGCAGCTTGGTGGGGGCATTGGGGAACACTGAAGCTTTCTTT
TRBJ1-2 | TRBV12-3/TRBV12-4 | many | NA | 13 | CASRRDGNYGYTF | TGTGCCAGCAGGAGGGACGGGAACTATGGCTACACCTTC
TRBJ2-2 | TRBV10-1 | NA | NA | 16 | CASSESKGDGTGELFF | TGCGCCAGCAGTGAGTCGAAAGGGGACGGGACCGGGGAGCTGTTTTTT
TRBJ1-4 | TRBV19 | NA | TRBD1 | 15 | CASGYRDSENEKLFF | TGTGCCAGTGGATACCGGGACAGTGAAAATGAAAAACTGTTTTTT
TRBJ1-5 | TRBV20-1 | many | NA | 13 | CSAPRAPNQPQHF | TGCAGTGCCCCCAGGGCTCCCAATCAGCCCCAGCATTTT
TRBJ1-1 | TRBV7-2 | NA | NA | 15 | CASSPKSGSGTEAFF | TGTGCCAGCAGCCCAAAGTCGGGGAGTGGCACTGAAGCTTTCTTT
TRBJ1-1 | TRBV5-5 | few | TRBD1 | 15 | CASSPEQGLGTEAFF | TGTGCCAGCAGCCCTGAACAGGGGTTGGGGACTGAAGCTTTCTTT
TRBJ2-2 | TRBV19 | NA | NA | 15 | CASSIAGENTGELFF | TGTGCCAGTAGTATAGCGGGGGAGAACACCGGGGAGCTGTTTTTT
TRBJ2-3 | TRBV30 | many | TRBD2 | 16 | CAWTPSGGGAVDTQYF | TGTGCCTGGACCCCGAGCGGCGGGGGGGCCGTAGATACGCAGTATTTT
TRBJ2-3 | TRBV2 | many | TRBD2 | 16 | CASSRLAGGHTDTQYF | TGTGCCAGCAGCAGACTAGCGGGGGGGCACACAGATACGCAGTATTTT
TRBJ2-7 | TRBV20-1 | many | NA | 12 | CSARDTSYEQYF | TGCAGTGCCAGGGACACCTCCTACGAGCAGTACTTC
TRBJ2-1 | TRBV5-1 | few | NA | 15 | CASRVGQGGLNEQFF | TGCGCCAGCAGAGTCGGTCAGGGCGGTTTAAATGAGCAGTTCTTC